The rows below give T cell receptor beta chains drawn from one sample of a study of T cell responses to AZD1222 COVID-19 vaccine. Only in-frame clones appear in the TCRdb table, and some are missing; sequencing was by immunoSEQ multiplex PCR. The sample yields some 110,000 clones, 82% seen once. The sample consisted of peripheral blood, taken on day 0 of AZD1222 vaccination. The receptors derive from an adult in good health. CDR3s include the opening cysteine and the closing phenylalanine or tryptophan. The order of the fields is J gene, clone size, V gene, CDR3 length, D gene, CDR3 protein, CDR3 DNA. D genes are given only for firm matches. Expanded clones get a size class; other rows say once, few or many, or leave the size out.

TRBJ1-1 - TRBV10-2 14 - CASSRTTLNTEAFF TGCGCCAGCAGTCGGACAACCTTGAACACTGAAGCTTTCTTT
TRBJ2-5 - TRBV18 16 TRBD1 CASSLGTGGGQETQYF TGTGCCAGCTCACTTGGGACAGGGGGCGGCCAAGAGACCCAGTACTTC
TRBJ1-5 - TRBV2 15 TRBD1 CASRRGTGGNQPQHF TGTGCCAGCAGAAGGGGGACAGGGGGTAATCAGCCCCAGCATTTT
TRBJ1-5 - TRBV5-6 13 - CASSTGDTPPQHF TGTGCCAGCAGCACCGGGGACACTCCGCCCCAGCATTTT
TRBJ2-1 once TRBV6-5 12 - CASSPRSNEQFF TGTGCCAGCAGTCCGCGAAGCAATGAGCAGTTCTTC
TRBJ2-3 - TRBV9 15 - CASSPGSTFTDTQYF TGTGCCAGCAGCCCCGGCAGCACGTTCACAGATACGCAGTATTTT
TRBJ2-3 - TRBV7-3 15 - CASSLYPQPTDTQYF TGTGCCAGCAGCTTATACCCCCAACCCACAGATACGCAGTATTTT
TRBJ2-1 - TRBV7-9 16 TRBD2 CASSPTGAGGYNEQFF TGTGCCAGCAGCCCCACCGGAGCGGGGGGGTACAATGAGCAGTTCTTC
TRBJ1-1 few TRBV18 15 - CASSPSGGGDTEAFF TGTGCCAGCTCACCATCAGGTGGAGGGGACACTGAAGCTTTCTTT
TRBJ1-5 - TRBV27 14 - CASSLTGSNQPQHF TGTGCCAGCAGTCTAACAGGAAGCAATCAGCCCCAGCATTTT
TRBJ1-5 - TRBV2 14 - CASSPTGIGQPQHF TGTGCCAGCAGTCCAACAGGGATCGGTCAGCCCCAGCATTTT
TRBJ2-2 - TRBV11-1 16 - CASSSGGSANTGELFF TGTGCCAGCAGCTCGGGGGGCAGCGCGAACACCGGGGAGCTGTTTTTT
TRBJ1-2 - TRBV9 14 TRBD1 CASSAGQGNYGYTF TGTGCCAGCAGCGCGGGACAGGGAAACTATGGCTACACCTTC
TRBJ1-4 - TRBV13 18 TRBD1 CASSLRPGTGGVGEKLFF TGTGCCAGCAGCCTACGCCCCGGGACAGGGGGCGTTGGGGAAAAACTGTTTTTT
TRBJ1-2 - TRBV4-1 15 - CASSLEGGPNYGYTF TGCGCCAGCAGCCTGGAGGGGGGGCCCAACTATGGCTACACCTTC
TRBJ1-2 - TRBV28 14 - CASSRMRYNYGYTF TGTGCCAGCAGTCGGATGCGGTATAACTATGGCTACACCTTC
TRBJ1-4 - TRBV18 14 TRBD1 CASSPARGHEKLFF TGTGCCAGCTCACCGGCCAGGGGGCATGAAAAACTGTTTTTT
TRBJ2-7 - TRBV4-3 16 - CASSQAYGSSSYEQYF TGCGCCAGCAGCCAAGCCTACGGATCCTCCTCCTACGAGCAGTACTTC
TRBJ1-1 - TRBV6-5 12 - CASSLREAEAFF TGTGCCAGCAGTTTAAGGGAAGCTGAAGCTTTCTTT
TRBJ1-4 - TRBV5-6 15 TRBD1 CASSLRTSRGEKLFF TGTGCCAGCAGCCTAAGGACGTCCAGGGGGGAAAAACTGTTTTTT
TRBJ2-7 - TRBV5-4 16 TRBD1 CASSRTGALSPYEQYF TGTGCCAGCAGCCGAACAGGGGCCCTATCCCCCTACGAGCAGTACTTC
TRBJ2-7 - TRBV5-1 16 TRBD1 CASSQAGQGTSYEQYF TGCGCCAGCAGTCAAGCGGGACAGGGGACCTCCTACGAGCAGTACTTC
TRBJ1-2 - TRBV7-9 16 TRBD1 CASSLGPTGGDYGYTF TGTGCCAGCAGCTTAGGACCGACAGGGGGCGACTATGGCTACACCTTC
TRBJ2-7 - TRBV27 14 TRBD1 CASSLQGANYEQYF TGTGCCAGCAGCCTACAGGGGGCGAACTACGAGCAGTACTTC